The 16 T cell receptor beta chains below all came from one sample that was sequenced in a study of shared clonotypes between healthy human individuals (dated by TCRdb to about 2020). Library prep was done by the immunoSEQ multiplex PCR assay. This immuneACCESS table, as held by TCRdb, lists in-frame sequences with V and J called but not all clones. Of the missing ones, under half trace to an unresolved V gene in checked studies; the others have no known cause. This sample is represented by around 510,000 clones; approximately 94% of them were singletons. About 0.067% of the sample is in the top ten clones. The sample comprised naive CD4+ T cells sorted from blood. Per the publication, the cell subset or site label means: CD45RA+ positively selected. The receptors come from a woman between 25 and 40 years old in good health.

The chain uses TRBV5-4 and TRBJ2-2, with D possibly being TRBD1 (6 bases). The V gene lost 4 bases and the J gene lost 11 bases, with 12 bases spanning the gap. The CDR3 contains 12 residues. From germline, CDR1 is SGHNT and CDR2 YYREEE (reference sequence). The CDR3 here is CASSQQGGELFF. The CDR3, as DNA: TGTGCCAGCAGCCAACAGGGTGGCGAGCTGTTTTTT.

The DNA of the CDR3 is TGCAGCGTTGGATCGGGGGATCGGCCCCAGCATTTT. It is translated as CSVGSGDRPQHF. The chain combines TRBV29-1 with TRBJ1-5, with D possibly TRBD1 on 5 matching bases. The germline gives CDR1 SQVTM, CDR2 ANQGSEA. Trimming took off 4 bases at V and 9 bases at J, with 13 bases between the two ends. The CDR3 covers 12 residues. The variable domain in full, completed from reference TRBV29-1 and TRBJ1-5, reads SAVISQKPSRDICQRGTSLTIQCQVDSQVTMMFWYRQQPGQSLTLIATANQGSEATYESGFVIDKFPISRPNLTFSTLTVSNMSPEDSSIYLCSVGSGDRPQHFGDGTRLSIL.

The genes are TRBV7-9 and TRBJ2-3, with TRBD1 matching over 10 bases. Trimming at V came to 0 bases and at J to 0 bases, leaving 3 bases not matched to a gene. Per the germline V gene, CDR1 is SEHNR and CDR2 is FQNEAQ (reference sequence). The CDR3 length is 17 residues. The CDR3 region is CASSLAWTGGSTDTQYF. The CDR3 region has the DNA TGTGCCAGCAGCTTAGCTTGGACAGGGGGGAGCACAGATACGCAGTATTTT.

The chain couples TRBV5-1 to TRBJ2-3; 8 bases agree with TRBD1. The V gene end was trimmed by 6 bases and the J gene end by 4 bases; junction bases not matched to a gene: 4. This CDR3 spans 13 amino acids. The germline gives CDR1 SGHRS, CDR2 YFSETQ. The CDR3 nucleotides are TGCGCCAGCAACCAGGGGGCTTCAGATACGCAGTATTTT. It is translated as CASNQGASDTQYF. Based on the CDR3 plus reference TRBV5-1 and TRBJ2-3, the full variable domain is KAGVTQTPRYLIKTRGQQVTLSCSPISGHRSVSWYQQTPGQGLQFLFEYFSETQRNKGNFPGRFSGRQFSNSRSEMNVSTLELGDSALYLCASNQGASDTQYFGPGTRLTVL.

This clone was counted once. V and J are TRBV18 and TRBJ1-1; D is ambiguous. The CDR3 sequence is 14 residues long. The V end was cut by 3 bases, the J end by 3 bases, with 11 bases between. Germline CDR1 KGHSH, CDR2 LQKENI. The CDR3 is CASSPAGRDTEAFF. The CDR3 DNA reads TGTGCCAGCTCACCGGCGGGGAGAGACACTGAAGCTTTCTTT.

The rearrangement uses TRBV28 and TRBJ1-2; no reliable D call. Germline values: CDR1 MDHEN, CDR2 SYDVKM. V lost 6 bases and J 6 bases, leaving 5 bases between the germline ends. This CDR3 contains 10 residues. CDR3 nucleotide sequence: TGTGCCAGCAGGCGGAATGGCTACACCTTC. Translation: CASRRNGYTF.

The chain links TRBV5-4 to TRBJ2-5; 8 nucleotides agree with TRBD2. The CDR3 is made up of 15 amino acids. Germline values: CDR1 SGHNT, CDR2 YYREEE (reference sequence). The J segment lost 5 bases and the V segment lost 4 bases, leaving 10 bases of the junction unmatched. CDR3 residues: CASSPSAGAWETQYF. CDR3 sequence (DNA): TGTGCCAGCAGCCCGTCAGCGGGAGCATGGGAGACCCAGTACTTC.

The chain recombines TRBV6-4 with TRBJ1-4; TRBD1 aligns across 7 bases. This CDR3 spans 15 amino acids. Looked up from germline, CDR1 is MRHNA and CDR2 is SNTAGT. Trimming took 5 bases from V and 7 from J; bases not matched to a gene: 10. The CDR3 sequence: CASSSCDREREKLFF. DNA for the CDR3: TGTGCCAGCAGTTCCTGTGACAGGGAGCGTGAAAAACTGTTTTTT.

The chain links TRBV6-5 to TRBJ1-1; no reliable D call. Trimming pared 0 bases from V and 0 bases from J, leaving 5 bases between. The CDR3 loop spans 14 amino acids. The germline V gene has CDR1 MNHEY and CDR2 SVGAGI. CDR3 bases: TGTGCCAGCAGTTACTCTCCAGTGAACACTGAAGCTTTCTTT. Translated: CASSYSPVNTEAFF.

Comment on this clone: In the same sample, other DNA sequences code for this CDR3. This chain uses TRBV4-2 with TRBJ2-7; 10 bases map to TRBD2. CDR3 length: 16 residues. V trimming: 0 bases; J trimming: 0 bases; junction bases outside the gene matches: 2. The germline CDR1 and CDR2 sequences are LGHNA and YNFKEQ. The CDR3 region has the DNA TGTGCCAGCAGCCAAGACGCTAGCGGGAGCTCCTACGAGCAGTACTTC. The encoded protein is CASSQDASGSSYEQYF.

This clone was counted once. The chain couples TRBV10-3 to TRBJ2-3, with TRBD1 identical over 7 bases. Germline V CDR1 and CDR2: ENHRY, SYGVKD. The CDR3 loop spans 15 amino acids. V lost 5 bases and J lost 2; bases outside the gene matches: 7. CDR3 protein: CAISLSDRHTDTQYF. DNA for the CDR3: TGTGCCATCAGTCTCTCGGACAGGCACACAGATACGCAGTATTTT.

The chain couples TRBV27 to TRBJ1-1; the match to TRBD1 covers 11 bases. The V gene end was trimmed by 6 bases and the J gene end by 4 bases; junction bases not matched to a gene: 4. The CDR3 extends over 14 amino acids. Germline lookup yields CDR1 MNHEY and CDR2 SMNVEV (reference sequence). The CDR3 loop reads CASRVGTGGTEAFF. CDR3 in DNA: TGTGCCAGCAGGGTTGGGACAGGGGGCACTGAAGCTTTCTTT.

The V call is TRBV20-1, the J call TRBJ1-5; D not certain. The germline gives CDR1 DFQATT, CDR2 SNEGSKA (reference sequence). Trimming removed 3 bases from V and 11 bases from J, with 8 bases in between. The CDR3 has 10 amino acids. CDR3 bases: TGCAGTGCTAGTTTGGAGGCCCAGCATTTT. This sequence encodes CSASLEAQHF.

The chain links TRBV19 to TRBJ2-1, with D maybe TRBD2 (6 bases). The CDR3 is 13 amino acids. Germline CDR1 is LNHDA and CDR2 is SQIVND (reference sequence). V was shortened by 6 bases and J by 6 bases, with 12 bases between the two germline ends. DNA for the CDR3: TGTGCCAGTAGCGCCTGGGACTTCAATGAGCAGTTCTTC. It codes for CASSAWDFNEQFF. Using reference TRBV19 and TRBJ2-1 for the parts outside the CDR3, the full variable domain is DGGITQSPKYLFRKEGQNVTLSCEQNLNHDAMYWYRQDPGQGLRLIYYSQIVNDFQKGDIAEGYSVSREKKESFPLTVTSAQKNPTAFYLCASSAWDFNEQFFGPGTRLTVL.

The chain couples TRBV4-2 to TRBJ2-5; TRBD2 agrees at 10 bases. CDR3 length: 16 residues. V shed 4 bases and J 5 bases; nucleotides not matched to a gene: 10. Germline V CDR1 and CDR2: LGHNA, YNFKEQ. CDR3 nucleotides: TGTGCCAGCAGCCCGCTAGACCTAGCGGGGGAGGAGACCCAGTACTTC. This translates into CASSPLDLAGEETQYF.

J is TRBJ2-6 and V is TRBV28; 9 positions match TRBD2. CDR3 length: 16 residues. V shed 4 bases and J 2 bases; nucleotides not matched to a gene: 3. Germline V CDR1 and CDR2: MDHEN, SYDVKM. The DNA for the CDR3 is TGTGCCAGCAGTTCGACTAGCGGTCCTGGGGCCAACGTCCTGACTTTC. Amino acids: CASSSTSGPGANVLTF.